These 23 T cell receptor beta chains came from one sample sequenced in a study of cytomegalovirus exposure and HLA in healthy donors. PCR involved 60 Vbeta and 13 Jbeta primers. Measured with immunoSEQ multiplex PCR; TCRdb has only the in-frame clones, and not every one. The table lists 25,000 to 35,000 clones, roughly 60% of them singletons. Sequencing used PBMCs. These TCRs come from a man aged 45-65 years in good health and CMV-seropositive.

This clone has just a few counts. The genes are TRBV6-5 and TRBJ1-5; TRBD1 agrees at 7 bases. The CDR3 length is 14 residues. The germline gives CDR1 MNHEY, CDR2 SVGAGI. With 5 bases clipped from V and 6 bases from J, the junction kept 7 bases outside the gene matches. This CDR3 reads CASSRQGGGQPQHF. The CDR3 DNA follows: TGTGCCAGCAGTCGACAGGGAGGAGGTCAGCCCCAGCATTTT.

This clone was counted a few times. The rearrangement uses TRBV30 and TRBJ1-6; 10 bases are a match to TRBD1. The CDR3 runs 15 residues. In germline, CDR1 is GTSNPN, CDR2 SVGIG (reference sequence). Germline trimming cut 4 bases from V and 10 bases from J; bases unmatched to any gene: 10. The CDR3 coding sequence is TGTGCCTGGACCCAGACAGGGGGCGAGGGGTCACCCCTCCACTTT. Amino acids: CAWTQTGGEGSPLHF.

This CDR3 is CASRTLTEAFF. The DNA for the CDR3 is TGTGCCAGCAGGACTCTCACTGAAGCTTTCTTT. This chain connects TRBV28 to TRBJ1-1; D is ambiguous. Germline lookup yields CDR1 MDHEN and CDR2 SYDVKM. Trimming pared 6 bases from V and 4 bases from J, leaving 6 bases between. There are 11 residues in the CDR3.

The V call is TRBV5-1, the J call TRBJ2-3, with TRBD1 matching 10 bases. CDR3 length: 16 residues. Looked up from germline, CDR1 is SGHRS and CDR2 is YFSETQ. The ends lost 1 base at V and 2 bases at J; junction bases unmatched: 4. The CDR3 here is CASSLRGQGTTDTQYF. The CDR3 DNA is TGCGCCAGCAGCTTGAGGGGACAGGGGACCACAGATACGCAGTATTTT.

This chain uses TRBV10-3 with TRBJ2-3, with 8 bases that match TRBD1. This CDR3 comprises 11 residues. Losses at the gene ends were 9 bases for V and 4 bases for J; bases not matched to a gene: 0. Germline V gene sequence: CDR1 ENHRY, CDR2 SYGVKD. In DNA form, the CDR3 reads TGTGCCATGGGACAGGCAGATACGCAGTATTTT. Its protein product is CAMGQADTQYF.

The rearrangement links TRBV28 to TRBJ1-3, with a weak D call TRBD1 (5 bases). Germline loops: CDR1 MDHEN, CDR2 SYDVKM. V lost 6 bases and J 2 bases, leaving 14 bases between the germline ends. CDR3 length equals 15 residues. As DNA, the CDR3 is TGTGCCAGCAGCCTCCGGACACTCACTGGAAACACCATATATTTT. Its translation: CASSLRTLTGNTIYF.

Remarks on this clone: The same CDR3 also results from other DNA sequences found in this sample. The V call is TRBV5-6, the J call TRBJ2-7, with TRBD1 identical over 8 bases. CDR1 and CDR2 from the germline V gene are SGHDT and YYEEEE. This CDR3 is built from 14 residues. The junction had 4 bases not matched to a gene; V was cut back by 3 bases and J by 2 bases. The CDR3 DNA follows: TGTGCCAGCAGCTCCGGGACAGGAGCCTACGAGCAGTACTTC. This sequence encodes CASSSGTGAYEQYF.

The V call is TRBV5-1, the J call TRBJ2-1, with D possibly being TRBD1 (5 bases). From germline, CDR1 is SGHRS and CDR2 YFSETQ. V was shortened by 2 bases and J by 10 bases, with 16 bases between the two germline ends. The CDR3 contains 14 residues. The CDR3 DNA reads TGCGCCAGCAGCTTCCAGCAAGGGGTAGGAGAGCAGTTCTTC. Translated: CASSFQQGVGEQFF.

The rearrangement links TRBV13 to TRBJ1-5, with 12 bases identical to TRBD1. The CDR3 contains 17 residues. Trimming removed 4 bases from V and 7 bases from J; junction bases left unmatched: 11. Germline CDR1 PRHDT, CDR2 FYEKMQ (reference sequence). In DNA form, the CDR3 reads TGTGCCAGCAGCTCCACTAGGGACAGGGGGCGGCGGCAGCCCCAGCATTTT. Amino acids: CASSSTRDRGRRQPQHF.

The chain recombines TRBV4-2 with TRBJ2-7; TRBD1 matches at 8 bases. CDR1 and CDR2 from the germline V gene are LGHNA and YNFKEQ. The CDR3 covers 16 residues. J gave up 2 bases and V 3 bases, and 9 bases lay outside the gene matches. CDR3 residues: CASSQSDRGFTYEQYF. The CDR3 coding sequence is TGTGCCAGCAGCCAGTCCGACAGGGGCTTTACCTACGAGCAGTACTTC.

The chain joins TRBV29-1 to TRBJ2-3; D is perhaps TRBD2 (6 bases). The V end was cut by 7 bases, the J end by 1 base, with 9 bases between. CDR3 length equals 12 residues. The germline V gene encodes CDR1 SQVTM and CDR2 ANQGSEA. CDR3 coding DNA: TGCAGCGCTAGGAGGGGCACAGATACGCAGTATTTT. Translated: CSARRGTDTQYF.

This chain connects TRBV5-6 to TRBJ1-5; D not resolved. The CDR3 is 8 amino acids. Germline loops: CDR1 SGHDT, CDR2 YYEEEE. Trimming took 8 bases from V and 14 from J, leaving 8 bases between them. CDR3 nucleotides: TGTGCCAGGGGGAGGGAGCATTTT. Amino acid sequence: CARGREHF.

The V gene is TRBV29-1, the J gene TRBJ2-1, with no clear D. The ends were cut back, 3 bases at V and 6 bases at J, with 6 bases in the middle. CDR3 length equals 11 residues. Germline values: CDR1 SQVTM, CDR2 ANQGSEA. CDR3 residues: CSVDSFNEQFF. CDR3 coding DNA: TGCAGCGTTGATAGCTTCAATGAGCAGTTCTTC.

The chain is built from TRBV5-1 and TRBJ2-1; 9 bases are a match to TRBD1. The CDR3 length is 13 residues. CDR1 SGHRS and CDR2 YFSETQ come from the germline V gene. V was clipped by 4 bases and J by 10 bases; unmatched bases: 6. The CDR3: CASSPTGGTEQFF. The CDR3 coding sequence is TGCGCCAGCAGCCCCACAGGGGGCACCGAGCAGTTCTTC.

The chain recombines TRBV9 with TRBJ1-2; the D gene is possibly TRBD1 (6 bases). There are 14 residues in the CDR3. V was shortened by 4 bases and J by 0 bases, with 10 bases between the two germline ends. Germline CDR1 is SGDLS and CDR2 is YYNGEE. CDR3: CASSPDRANYGYTF. The CDR3, as DNA: TGTGCCAGCAGCCCGGACAGAGCTAACTATGGCTACACCTTC.

The rearrangement links TRBV14 to TRBJ1-2, with D perhaps matching TRBD1 (5 bases). Trimming stripped 0 bases from V and 6 bases from J, with 14 bases between. The germline V gene has CDR1 SGHDN and CDR2 FVKESK. The length of the CDR3 is 15 residues. The CDR3 sequence: CASSQEGAGRHGYTF. Written as DNA, the CDR3 is TGTGCCAGCAGCCAAGAAGGTGCAGGGAGGCATGGCTACACCTTC.

CDR3 in amino acids: CAWGDRGYEQYF. Here the CDR3 DNA reads TGTGCCTGGGGTGACAGGGGATACGAGCAGTACTTC. The V and J genes are TRBV30 and TRBJ2-7, with 8 bases aligning to TRBD1. CDR3 length equals 12 residues. The V and J ends lost 5 bases and 4 bases, in that order; junction bases with no gene match: 4. Per germline, CDR1 GTSNPN and CDR2 SVGIG (reference sequence).

This clone was found once. The chain joins TRBV7-9 to TRBJ1-5, with D unclear. V was pared by 5 bases and J by 3 bases, with 5 bases between. The CDR3 extends over 12 amino acids. CDR1 and CDR2 (germline): SEHNR, FQNEAQ (reference sequence). The CDR3 region has the DNA TGTGCCAGCAGCCTAACCAATCAGCCCCAGCATTTT. Its translation is CASSLTNQPQHF.

The V gene is TRBV30, the J gene TRBJ1-6; D is undetermined. The CDR3 is 12 amino acids. From germline, CDR1 is GTSNPN and CDR2 SVGIG (reference sequence). Trimming shortened V by 2 bases and J by 6 bases, and 5 bases separated the two germline ends. In nucleotides, the CDR3 is TGTGCCTGGAGTATGGCTAATTCACCCCTCCACTTT. Translated: CAWSMANSPLHF.

The rearrangement links TRBV9 to TRBJ2-1, with TRBD2 as a possible D gene (6 bases). Deletions cut 0 bases from V and 2 bases from J, with 9 bases between. This CDR3 contains 15 residues. Germline values: CDR1 SGDLS, CDR2 YYNGEE. CDR3 coding DNA: TGTGCCAGCAGCGTAGAGGGACTCCCCTACAATGAGCAGTTCTTC. Protein sequence: CASSVEGLPYNEQFF.

This clone was counted only a few times. The chain employs TRBV5-1 and TRBJ2-3, with D perhaps matching TRBD1 (6 bases). Germline CDR1 SGHRS, CDR2 YFSETQ. V was trimmed by 4 bases and J by 4 bases, leaving 16 bases between them. This CDR3 region has 15 residues. The chain's CDR3 is CASSQDSARADTQYF. CDR3 bases: TGCGCCAGCAGCCAGGACAGCGCTAGGGCAGATACGCAGTATTTT.

This clone was counted once. This chain uses TRBV5-4 with TRBJ2-1; D not resolved. Trimming pared 0 bases from V and 5 bases from J, leaving 3 bases between. The germline CDR1 and CDR2 sequences are SGHNT and YYREEE (reference sequence). The CDR3 is made up of 12 amino acids. The CDR3 sequence is CASSLVNNEQFF. The CDR3 DNA reads as TGTGCCAGCAGCTTGGTCAACAATGAGCAGTTCTTC.

This sequence joins TRBV29-1 and TRBJ2-3, with TRBD2 matching 9 bases. Looked up from germline, CDR1 is SQVTM and CDR2 is ANQGSEA. The CDR3 is 15 amino acids. The V gene end was trimmed by 4 bases and the J gene end by 3 bases; junction bases not matched to a gene: 8. The CDR3, as DNA: TGCAGCGTTGTTGGTGCGGGGGGGAGTACAGATACGCAGTATTTT. It specifies CSVVGAGGSTDTQYF.